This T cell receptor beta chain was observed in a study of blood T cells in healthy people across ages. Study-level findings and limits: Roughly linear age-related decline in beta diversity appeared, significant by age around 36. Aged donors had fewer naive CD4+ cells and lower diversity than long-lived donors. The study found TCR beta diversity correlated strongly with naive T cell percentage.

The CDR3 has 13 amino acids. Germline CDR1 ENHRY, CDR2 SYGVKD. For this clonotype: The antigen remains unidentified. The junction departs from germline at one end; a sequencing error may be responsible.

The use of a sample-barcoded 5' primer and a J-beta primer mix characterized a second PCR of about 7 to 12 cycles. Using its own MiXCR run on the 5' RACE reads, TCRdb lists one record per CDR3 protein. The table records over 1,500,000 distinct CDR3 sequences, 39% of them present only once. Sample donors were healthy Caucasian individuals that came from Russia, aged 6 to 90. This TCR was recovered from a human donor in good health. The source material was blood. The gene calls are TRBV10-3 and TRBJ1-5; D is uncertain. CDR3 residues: CAISDRSNRPQHF. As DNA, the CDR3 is TGTGCCATCAGTGACAGGAGCAATCGGCCCCAGCATTTT.